This T cell receptor (beta chain) was retrieved from a study of cytomegalovirus exposure and HLA in healthy donors (dated by TCRdb to about 2017). About the investigation overall: An earlier analysis of some 600 of the donors reported 276 Gb of sequence data and 117 million unique TCR beta sequences obtained from around 180 million T cells. Rather than using new phenotypic data, the later analysis identified candidate immune exposures from TCR beta sequences and from how often those sequences occurred across donors. High-throughput TCR immunosequencing, statistical association of individual TCRs with disease status, and machine learning were combined to predict cytomegalovirus infection status. Besides the first cohort of approximately 710 subjects, a separate validation cohort made up of 120 different subjects was used. An earlier analysis of 587 of the donors used high-throughput TCR beta sequencing to judge whether each TCR beta V gene segment behaved as functional or pseudogenic. Typing coverage varied by locus: 629-630 donors for A, B, C, DRB1 and DQB1; roughly 500 for DQA1; over 600 for DPA1; 450 to 480 for DPB1. Class I and class II HLA loci were covered by the typing at four-digit resolution. A later genetic analysis took genome-wide SNP genotypes for about 55% of the roughly 700 donors and used that subset as a discovery cohort. About 320 gigabases of sequencing data and tens of millions of unique TCR sequences were included in an early release covering roughly 600 HLA-typed donors. Every repertoire in the discovery cohort had been generated on one and the same sequencing platform. The study was designed to test whether signatures of past pathogen exposure could be identified by cataloging public T cell receptors. In a later analysis, previously published TCR beta repertoires from several hundred donors were re-analyzed and high-resolution HLA genotyping was added so that TCR occurrence patterns could be studied. Of the roughly 410 genotyped donors, 75% to 85% were placed in the genetic ancestry cluster associated with self-reported Caucasian donors. Across some 400 genotyped donors of the cohort, an average of roughly 230,000 unique TCR beta nucleotide sequences per donor were sequenced, and 15% to 20% of those sequences were non-productive. Roughly 5 DR-DQ haplotypes were handled as single units for association and clustering because linkage in the cohort was strong. Donor age, sex, ethnicity and CMV serostatus were compiled alongside the repertoire data. The T cell repertoires of 670 or so subjects were profiled by immunosequencing and related to cytomegalovirus serostatus. Study-wide findings and limitations: A cluster of highly shared sequence variants was judged likely to be a technical artifact of the sequencing pipeline. In an earlier analysis of 587 of the donors, most TCR beta V segments appeared in productive rearrangements about 87% or about 30% of the time, broadly matching IMGT annotations. Most CMV-associated TCR beta chains appeared to be HLA-restricted in a later analysis, and the HLA associations seemed to be driven largely by CMV exposure. Linkage disequilibrium might explain the correlated functional status among segregating V segments, but an unknown experimental factor could not be ruled out. Most TCR sequences were seen in very few donors, while some public TCRs were found in many individuals. This cohort had only TCR beta chains sequenced, and the lack of alpha or paired-chain data limited which features could be detected. The study gave a list of about 170 TCR beta chains associated with cytomegalovirus. In both the original and validation cohorts, the classifier was reported to diagnose cytomegalovirus status with high specificity and sensitivity. In a later analysis, several top co-occurrence clusters were reported to appear linked to parvovirus B19, influenza, CMV and Epstein-Barr virus. A later analysis associated about 17,000 TCR beta sequences with specific HLA alleles at a false discovery rate of 0.05. A further reported finding was that TCR beta sequences accurately predicted the HLA-A and HLA-B alleles for most subjects in the first cohort. In vitro tests confirmed that three of the cytomegalovirus-associated TCR beta chains recognize cytomegalovirus antigens. Strong co-occurrence of HLA alleles, especially DR and DQ, made assigning TCR associations to individual alleles difficult. According to the authors, the approach could potentially be generalized to other disease states and immunological phenotypes. For the cohort, immune exposure information was limited to CMV serostatus. In a later genetic analysis, a missense DCLRE1C variant was associated with V-gene and J-gene trimming of TCR beta chains, and the association was replicated in an independent cohort. According to a later genetic analysis, donors in an Asian-associated ancestry cluster had fewer N-insertions in productive TCRs than the approximately 710-donor mean. Because HLA typing was missing for some donors at each locus, association tests included only the typed subset. Sequencing depth was assumed to be roughly uniform across donors in the presence/absence analyses, though that assumption may not hold. In a later analysis, TCR association rates were found to vary across HLA loci, with the most associated TCRs seen for DRB1 alleles and the fewest for HLA-C alleles. Because counts were too low, some 17 rarely observed V segments, including chromosome 9 orphons, were left out of the earlier analysis of approximately 500 of the donors. In a later analysis, HLA-associated TCR beta chains were found to be more clonally expanded and to have lower generation probabilities than equally common non-associated chains.

The cohort was made up of roughly 670 healthy bone marrow donors. Cohort members were all nominally healthy when sampled, although unrecorded immune exposures were likely present. The donor was CMV seronegative and belonged to the group of 350 or so seronegative cohort members. Every donor gave a peripheral blood sample, and the peripheral blood mononuclear cells from that sample were used for TCR beta sequencing. The Qiagen DNeasy Blood Extraction Kit was used to extract genomic DNA from the blood cell samples. This clone was detected a few times. Its binding antigen is unknown. Base qualities were left out, and no much larger clone turns up one base away. Library preparation employed the immunoSEQ multiplex PCR assay. A mixture of 60 forward primers for TCR Vbeta segments and 13 reverse primers for TCR Jbeta segments was used in the multiplex PCR. The CDR3 region of rearranged TCR beta genes was amplified from genomic DNA by a multiplex PCR assay. Amplified TCR beta libraries were sequenced as 87-base-pair reads on the Illumina HiSeq System. From the authors' description of their analysis: In a later analysis, tens of millions of unique TCR beta chains were counted across the 500 to 700 repertoires, and about 10 million of these chains were shared by at least two donors. To remove PCR and sequencing errors, raw reads were error-corrected and collapsed into unique sequences using a nearest-neighbor algorithm that merged closely related sequences. Alignment of CDR3 sequences to IMGT reference sequences was used to assign V, D and J gene segments. Each retained sequence needed at least a six-nucleotide match to both a V gene segment and a J gene segment. Rearrangements were called productive when the CDR3 lacked stop codons and stayed in frame with V and J; all others were non-productive. Following IMGT convention, CDR3 was defined as the stretch from the second conserved V-encoded cysteine up to the conserved J-encoded phenylalanine. The earlier analysis of 587 of the donors excluded sequences that lacked an unambiguous match to a single V gene segment. In an earlier analysis of around 590 of the donors, a V segment was called functional when productive rearrangements were above 56.7%, and segregating when the standard deviation between donors exceeded 5%. A statistical classification framework was built for diagnosing cytomegalovirus status from the catalog of TCR beta chain sequences. V and J gene assignment, in a later analysis, came from comparing TCR nucleotide sequences with IMGT/GENE-DB human TR gene sequences. In a later analysis, CDR3 sequences and most-parsimonious VDJ recombination scenarios were assigned using the TCRdist pipeline. In a later analysis, each TCR beta chain was defined by its CDR3 amino acid sequence together with its V-gene family, and reads without a unique V-gene family were excluded. As a way to deal with suspected cross-contamination and a sequencing artifact, a later analysis dropped over 550 nucleotide sequences that were highly shared and had low generation probability. For each public chain, a later analysis derived a clonal expansion index from normalized ranks of inferred template counts within each repertoire. Generation probabilities in a later analysis came from a VDJ recombination model fitted to out-of-frame rearrangements, and those results were checked against IGoR. In a later analysis, TCR-TCR, TCR-HLA and TCR-CMV co-occurrence was scored with hypergeometric tests, and a repertoire-size bias correction was applied to TCR pairs. False discovery rates were estimated in a later analysis by permuting HLA or CMV assignments 20 times. A later analysis grouped co-occurring TCRs with DBSCAN, adding TCRdist sequence similarity when clustering within HLA-allele-positive subsets. Co-occurrence clustering excluded repertoires with fewer than 30,000 or more than 120,000 public chains, plus five with anomalous nucleotide sharing. The immuneACCESS repertoire file appears here via TCRdb, limited to in-frame rearrangements. These files lack a portion of the clones; in checked studies, under half of the deficit traces to unresolved V genes, and the cause of the others is not known. Clone size and the V and J calls come from that table; the DNA yielded D and trimming. This sample gives about 120,000 clones in total; over 60% of them show up just once. Together, the top ten hold around 3.5% of the sample.

The specimen sequenced was PBMCs. The sequence was obtained from a man aged 30-40 years in good health and CMV-seronegative.

In nucleotide form, the sequence is TGTGCTGCCCGACGGGGGGGGCTGGACACTGAAGCTTTCTTT. This is translated as CAARRGGLDTEAFF. The rearrangement joined TRBV6-1 to TRBJ1-1; D gene: possibly TRBD1, on 6 matching bases. According to the germline V gene, CDR1 reads MNHNS and CDR2 reads SASEGT. Including the terminal cysteine and phenylalanine, the CDR3 comprises 14 residues. CDR3 DNA is the only sequence kept; it has 42 bases, read in frame from the first base.